The entry that follows covers one TCR beta chain sequence. This clone may be a read error of a much larger clone one base away. Other DNA sequences within the sample encode an identical CDR3. This sample stems from a study of shared clonotypes between healthy human individuals. TCRdb's copy holds only in-frame clones and misses some; the assay was immunoSEQ multiplex PCR. The sample yields approximately 980,000 clones, about three quarters seen once. This TCR came from a man aged 18 to 30 in good health. Sequencing was performed on memory CD4+ T cells sorted from blood. The subset is: CD45RA-negative fraction.

CDR3 sequence reads: CASSLSSEQYF. The CDR3 nucleotides read TGTGCCAGCAGCTTATCTTCCGAGCAGTACTTC. J is TRBJ2-7 and V is TRBV7-9; no firm D call. Trimming took 2 bases from V and 6 from J, leaving 5 bases between them. The CDR3 loop spans 11 amino acids. CDR1 and CDR2 (germline): SEHNR, FQNEAQ (reference sequence).